The clone carrying this T cell receptor (beta chain) appeared a single time. What it recognizes is unknown. This specimen comes from a study of blood T cells in healthy people across ages. General study points: Higher diversity and more naive CD4+ cells were features of long-lived donors, compared to aged donors. Per million T cells, the diversity of TCR beta decreased roughly linearly as age advanced.

This CDR3 is 15 amino acids long. The V and J ends lost 0 bases and 7 bases, in that order; junction bases with no gene match: 8. Germline CDR1 and CDR2: SGDLS and YYNGEE. Primers used in a second PCR of about 6 to 11 cycles were a sample-barcoded 5' primer and a J-beta primer mix. Each of the samples gave a minimum of 2.5 million paired-end reads that contained CDR3. MiXCR was run by TCRdb on the 5' RACE reads, yielding one entry per CDR3 protein. The sample shows around 790,000 distinct CDR3 sequences, under 55% of them seen only once. The chain couples TRBV9 to TRBJ2-7; 9 bases are shared with TRBD1. Sequencing was done on a sample of blood. This TCR derives from a man aged 60-69 years in good health. The CDR3 reads CASSVVGTGLDEQYF. Written as DNA, the CDR3 is TGTGCCAGCAGCGTAGTTGGGACAGGGCTCGATGAGCAGTACTTC.